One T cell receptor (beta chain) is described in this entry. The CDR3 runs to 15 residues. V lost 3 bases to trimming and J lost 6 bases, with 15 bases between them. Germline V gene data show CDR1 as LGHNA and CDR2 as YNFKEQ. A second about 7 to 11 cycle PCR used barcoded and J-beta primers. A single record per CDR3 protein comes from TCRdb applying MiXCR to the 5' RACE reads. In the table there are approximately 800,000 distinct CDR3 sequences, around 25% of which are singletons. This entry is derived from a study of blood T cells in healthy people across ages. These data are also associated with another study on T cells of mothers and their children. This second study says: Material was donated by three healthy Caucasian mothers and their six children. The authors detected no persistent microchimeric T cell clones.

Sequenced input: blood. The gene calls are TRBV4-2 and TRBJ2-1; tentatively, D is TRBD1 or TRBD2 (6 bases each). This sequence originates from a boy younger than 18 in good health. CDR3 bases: TGTGCCAGCAGCCAGGGGGCGTGGGACTCCAATGAGCAGTTCTTC. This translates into CASSQGAWDSNEQFF.